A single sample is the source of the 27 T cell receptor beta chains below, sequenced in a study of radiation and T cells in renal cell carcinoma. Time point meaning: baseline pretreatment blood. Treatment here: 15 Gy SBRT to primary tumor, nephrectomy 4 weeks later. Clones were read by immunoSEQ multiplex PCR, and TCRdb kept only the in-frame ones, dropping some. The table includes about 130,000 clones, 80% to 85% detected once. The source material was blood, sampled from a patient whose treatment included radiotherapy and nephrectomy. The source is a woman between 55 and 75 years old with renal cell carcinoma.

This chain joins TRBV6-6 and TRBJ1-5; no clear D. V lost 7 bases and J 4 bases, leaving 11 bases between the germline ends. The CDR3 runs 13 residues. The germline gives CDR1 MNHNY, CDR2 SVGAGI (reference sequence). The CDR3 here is CASINTGNQPQHF. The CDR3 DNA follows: TGTGCCAGCATAAACACGGGGAATCAGCCCCAGCATTTT.

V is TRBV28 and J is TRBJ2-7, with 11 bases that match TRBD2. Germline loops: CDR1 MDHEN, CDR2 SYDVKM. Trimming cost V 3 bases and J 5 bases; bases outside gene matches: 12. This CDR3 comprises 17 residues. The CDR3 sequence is CASSFITSGRGGNEQYF. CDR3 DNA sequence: TGTGCCAGCAGTTTTATCACTAGCGGGAGAGGGGGGAACGAGCAGTACTTC.

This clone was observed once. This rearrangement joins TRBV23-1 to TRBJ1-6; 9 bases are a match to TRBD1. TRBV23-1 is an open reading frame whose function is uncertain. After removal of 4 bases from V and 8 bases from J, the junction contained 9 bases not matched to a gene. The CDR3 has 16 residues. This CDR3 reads CASSPYRGRTDSPLHF. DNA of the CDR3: TGCGCCAGCAGTCCATACAGGGGGCGCACGGATTCACCCCTCCACTTT.

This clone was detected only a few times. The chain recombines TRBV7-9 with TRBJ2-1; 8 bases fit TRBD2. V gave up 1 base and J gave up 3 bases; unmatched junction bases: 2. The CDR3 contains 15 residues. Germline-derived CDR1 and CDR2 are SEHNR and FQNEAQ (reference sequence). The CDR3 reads CASSLESGGYNEQFF. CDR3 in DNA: TGTGCCAGCAGCTTAGAAAGCGGGGGCTACAATGAGCAGTTCTTC.

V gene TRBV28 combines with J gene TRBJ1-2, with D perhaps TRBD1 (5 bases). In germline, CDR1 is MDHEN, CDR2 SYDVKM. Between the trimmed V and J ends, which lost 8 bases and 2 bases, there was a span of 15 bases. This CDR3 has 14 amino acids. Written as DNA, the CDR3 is TGTGCCAGCTTCGGGGGTTCGGGAAACTATGGCTACACCTTC. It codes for CASFGGSGNYGYTF.

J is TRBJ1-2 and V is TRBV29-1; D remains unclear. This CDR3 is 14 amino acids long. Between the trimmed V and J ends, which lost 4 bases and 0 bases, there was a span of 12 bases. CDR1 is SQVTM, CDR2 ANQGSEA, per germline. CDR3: CSVVSPPTNYGYTF. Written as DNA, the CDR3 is TGCAGCGTTGTCTCCCCCCCTACTAACTATGGCTACACCTTC.

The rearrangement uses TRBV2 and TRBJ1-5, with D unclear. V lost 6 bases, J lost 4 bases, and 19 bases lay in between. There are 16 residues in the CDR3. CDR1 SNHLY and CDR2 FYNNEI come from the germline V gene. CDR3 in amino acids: CASSFPLRAGNQPQHF. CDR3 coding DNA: TGTGCCAGCAGCTTTCCCCTACGGGCCGGTAATCAGCCCCAGCATTTT.

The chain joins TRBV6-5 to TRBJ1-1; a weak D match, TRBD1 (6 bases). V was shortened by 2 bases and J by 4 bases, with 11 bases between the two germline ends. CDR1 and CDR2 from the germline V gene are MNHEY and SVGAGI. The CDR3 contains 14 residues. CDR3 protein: CASSYRGTSTEAFF. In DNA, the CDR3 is TGTGCCAGCAGTTACAGAGGGACAAGCACTGAAGCTTTCTTT.

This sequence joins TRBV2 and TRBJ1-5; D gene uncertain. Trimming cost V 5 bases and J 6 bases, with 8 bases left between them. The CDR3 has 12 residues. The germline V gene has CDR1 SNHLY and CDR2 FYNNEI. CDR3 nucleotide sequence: TGTGCCAGCAGTTCCCCCCCTCAGCCCCAGCATTTT. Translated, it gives CASSSPPQPQHF.

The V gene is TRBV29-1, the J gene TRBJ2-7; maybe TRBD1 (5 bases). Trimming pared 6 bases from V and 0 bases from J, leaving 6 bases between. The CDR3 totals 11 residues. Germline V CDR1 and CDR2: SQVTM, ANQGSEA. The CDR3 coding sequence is TGCAGCGTGACAGTCTCCTACGAGCAGTACTTC. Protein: CSVTVSYEQYF.

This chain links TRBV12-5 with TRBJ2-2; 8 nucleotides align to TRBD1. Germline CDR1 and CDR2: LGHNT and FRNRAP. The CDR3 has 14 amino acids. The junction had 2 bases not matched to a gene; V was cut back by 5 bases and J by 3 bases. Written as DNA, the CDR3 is TGTGCTAGTGGTCAGACAGGGGACACCGGGGAGCTGTTTTTT. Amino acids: CASGQTGDTGELFF.

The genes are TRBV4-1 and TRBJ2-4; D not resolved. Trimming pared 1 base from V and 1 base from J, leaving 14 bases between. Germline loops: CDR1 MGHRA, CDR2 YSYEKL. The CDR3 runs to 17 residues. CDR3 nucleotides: TGCGCCAGCAGCCAAGTATTAGAGGTCGGGGCCAAAAACATTCAGTACTTC. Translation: CASSQVLEVGAKNIQYF.

The DNA for the CDR3 is TGTGCCAGCAGCTTAGAAGAGCTAGCGGGTTGGGAGACCCAGTACTTC. This translates into CASSLEELAGWETQYF. The V and J genes are TRBV11-2 and TRBJ2-5; 8 bases align to TRBD2. The CDR3 runs to 16 residues. V trimming: 0 bases; J trimming: 5 bases; junction bases outside the gene matches: 8. Germline CDR1 reads SGHAT; CDR2 reads FQNNGV.

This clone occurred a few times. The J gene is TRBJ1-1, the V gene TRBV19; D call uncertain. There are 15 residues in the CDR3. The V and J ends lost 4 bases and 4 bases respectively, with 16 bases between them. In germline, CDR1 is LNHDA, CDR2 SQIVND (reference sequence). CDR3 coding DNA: TGTGCCAGTAGTAGGGCGGTGGCGCTCGGCACTGAAGCTTTCTTT. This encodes CASSRAVALGTEAFF.

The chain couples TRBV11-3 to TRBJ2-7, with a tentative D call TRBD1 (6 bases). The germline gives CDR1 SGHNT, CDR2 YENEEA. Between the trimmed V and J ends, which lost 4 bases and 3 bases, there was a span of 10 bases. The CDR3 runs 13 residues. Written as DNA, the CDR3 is TGTGCCAGCAGCTGGGACACAGACTACGAGCAGTACTTC. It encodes CASSWDTDYEQYF.

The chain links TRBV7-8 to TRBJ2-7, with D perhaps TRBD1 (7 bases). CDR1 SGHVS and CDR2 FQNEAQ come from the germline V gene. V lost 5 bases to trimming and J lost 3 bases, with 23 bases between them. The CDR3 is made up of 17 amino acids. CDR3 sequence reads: CASSPRIWRDSHYEQYF. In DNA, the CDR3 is TGTGCCAGCAGCCCTCGAATCTGGCGGGACAGCCACTACGAGCAGTACTTC. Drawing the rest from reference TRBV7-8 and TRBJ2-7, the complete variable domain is GAGVSQSPRYKVAKRGQDVALRCDPISGHVSLFWYQQALGQGPEFLTYFQNEAQLDKSGLPSDRFFAERPEGSVSTLKIQRTQQEDSAVYLCASSPRIWRDSHYEQYFGPGTRLTVT.

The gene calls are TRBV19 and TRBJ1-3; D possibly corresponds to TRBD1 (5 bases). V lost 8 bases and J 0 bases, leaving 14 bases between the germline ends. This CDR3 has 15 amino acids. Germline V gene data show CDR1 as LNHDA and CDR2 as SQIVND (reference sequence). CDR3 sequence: CASDPGPYSGNTIYF. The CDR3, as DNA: TGTGCCAGTGATCCGGGGCCCTACTCTGGAAACACCATATATTTT.

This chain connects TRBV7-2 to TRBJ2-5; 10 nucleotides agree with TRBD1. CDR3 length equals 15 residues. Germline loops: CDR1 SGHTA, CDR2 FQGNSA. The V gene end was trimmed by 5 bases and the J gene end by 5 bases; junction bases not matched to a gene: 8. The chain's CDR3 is CASSLQGQGSETQYF. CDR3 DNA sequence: TGTGCCAGCAGCCTTCAGGGACAGGGGAGCGAGACCCAGTACTTC.

CDR3 DNA: TGCGCCAGCAGCCCCCTGTTGGATGAAGCCTACGAGCAGTACTTC. Amino acid sequence: CASSPLLDEAYEQYF. The J gene is TRBJ2-7, the V gene TRBV4-1; D remains ambiguous. Deletions cut 4 bases from V and 2 bases from J, with 15 bases between. CDR1 is MGHRA, CDR2 YSYEKL, per germline. This CDR3 is 15 amino acids long.

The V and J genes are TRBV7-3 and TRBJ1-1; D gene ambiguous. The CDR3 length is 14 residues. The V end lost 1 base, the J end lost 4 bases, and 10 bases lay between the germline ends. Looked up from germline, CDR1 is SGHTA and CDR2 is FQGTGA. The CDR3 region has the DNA TGTGCCAGCAGCTTAAACGGCAGACTCACTGAAGCTTTCTTT. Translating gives CASSLNGRLTEAFF.

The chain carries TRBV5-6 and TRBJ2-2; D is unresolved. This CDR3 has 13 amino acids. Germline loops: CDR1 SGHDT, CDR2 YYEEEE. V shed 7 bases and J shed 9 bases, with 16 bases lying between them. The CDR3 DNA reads TGTGCCAGCGGGGAAGAACTCCACCGGGAGCTGTTTTTT. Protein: CASGEELHRELFF.

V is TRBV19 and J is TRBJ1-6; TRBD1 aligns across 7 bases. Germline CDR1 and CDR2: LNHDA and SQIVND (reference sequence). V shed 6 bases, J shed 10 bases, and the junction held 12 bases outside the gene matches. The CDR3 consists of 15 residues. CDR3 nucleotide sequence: TGTGCCAGTAGACTAGCGGGACAGTTCGGGTCACCCCTCCACTTT. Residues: CASRLAGQFGSPLHF.

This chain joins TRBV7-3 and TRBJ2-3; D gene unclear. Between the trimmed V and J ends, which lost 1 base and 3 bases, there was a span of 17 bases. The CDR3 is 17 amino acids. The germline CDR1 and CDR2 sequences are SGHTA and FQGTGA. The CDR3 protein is CASSLSPGPLKTDTQYF. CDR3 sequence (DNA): TGTGCCAGCAGCTTAAGCCCCGGACCCTTGAAAACAGATACGCAGTATTTT.

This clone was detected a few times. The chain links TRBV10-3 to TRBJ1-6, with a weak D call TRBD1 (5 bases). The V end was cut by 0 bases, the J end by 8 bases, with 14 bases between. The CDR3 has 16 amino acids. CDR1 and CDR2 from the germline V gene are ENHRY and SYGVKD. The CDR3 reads CAISESEPGDDSPLHF. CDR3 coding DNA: TGTGCCATCAGTGAGTCGGAACCCGGGGACGATTCACCCCTCCACTTT.

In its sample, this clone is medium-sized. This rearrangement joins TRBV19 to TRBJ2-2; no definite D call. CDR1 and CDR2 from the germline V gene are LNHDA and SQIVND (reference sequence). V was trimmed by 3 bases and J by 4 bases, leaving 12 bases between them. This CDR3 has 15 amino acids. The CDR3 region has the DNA TGTGCCAGTAGTATTCTTGAGGCGAGCACCGGGGAGCTGTTTTTT. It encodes CASSILEASTGELFF.

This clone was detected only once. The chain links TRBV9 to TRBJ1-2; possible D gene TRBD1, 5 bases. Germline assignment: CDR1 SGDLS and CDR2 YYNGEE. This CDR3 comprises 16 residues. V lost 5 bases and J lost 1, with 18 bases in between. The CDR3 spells CASSKTGLTLNYGYTF. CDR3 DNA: TGTGCCAGCAGTAAAACGGGACTTACCCTTAACTATGGCTACACCTTC.

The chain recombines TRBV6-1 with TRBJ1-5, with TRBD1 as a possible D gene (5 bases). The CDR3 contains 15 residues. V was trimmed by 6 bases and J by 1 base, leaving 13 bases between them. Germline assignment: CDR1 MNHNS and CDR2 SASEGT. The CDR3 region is CASSKMWDSNQPQHF. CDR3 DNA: TGTGCCAGCAGCAAAATGTGGGACAGCAATCAGCCCCAGCATTTT.